The present T cell receptor (beta chain) was sequenced within a study of cytomegalovirus exposure and HLA in healthy donors. The wider study: Membership in the Caucasian-associated ancestry cluster was found for about four fifths of a few hundred genotyped donors. Study findings and constraints: Reports credit the classifier with highly specific, highly sensitive diagnosis of cytomegalovirus status. Cytomegalovirus-associated TCR beta chains were listed, numbering more than 150. Rarity marked most TCR sequences, yet some public TCRs occurred in many donors.

Regarding this clone: Its antigen is not identified.

CDR3 size: 15 residues. Trimming took 1 base from V and 0 from J, leaving 8 bases between them. Germline values: CDR1 SSHAT, CDR2 FNYEAQ (reference sequence). With 60 Vbeta and 13 Jbeta primers, the PCR was carried out. Some clones are missing from TCRdb's copy, which holds only in-frame ones; the method was immunoSEQ multiplex PCR. The sample includes 95,000 to 150,000 clones, roughly four fifths of them seen just once. V usage is TRBV7-7 and J usage is TRBJ2-3; D remains unclear. The TCR sequence derives from a woman aged 18 to 35 in good health and CMV-seronegative. The material sequenced was PBMCs. CDR3 sequence (DNA): TGTGCCAGCAGCTTAGGTAGCACGAGCACAGATACGCAGTATTTT. Translated: CASSLGSTSTDTQYF.